This TCR beta chain emerged from a study of PD-1 blockade in classical Hodgkin lymphoma (TCRdb year 2020). Study-level background: Nivolumab dosing was 3 mg/kg intravenously every 2 weeks, continuing until either disease progression or unacceptable toxicity. A peripheral blood immune signature of response to PD-1 blockade in classical Hodgkin lymphoma was defined using TCR beta sequencing and CyTOF. The investigation overall reported the following: By C4D1, a significant rise was seen in CD4+ TCR diversity but not in CD8+ TCR diversity (p=0.0027 vs p=0.16), and the rise was most apparent among complete responders (p=0.02). The study covered only a single clinical trial cohort, and the causes of the repertoire differences, possibly disease activity or prior therapy, were still not defined. Lower diversity was observed in patients in whom nivolumab was started less than 1 year after ASCT, and these patients were excluded from later analyses so that confounding by immune reconstitution would be avoided. Baseline diversity similar to that of newly diagnosed patients was observed in trial patients achieving complete response, whereas significantly lower diversity was observed in partial responders and progressors. Baseline TCR diversity was reported as lower in newly diagnosed patients than in healthy donors, and lower still in relapsed/refractory patients.

Taken with the paper, the label for time point translates to: cycle 1 day 1 (C1D1), immediately before nivolumab initiation. Every trial patient had relapsed following autologous stem cell transplantation, and prior brentuximab vedotin exposure was what differed among cohorts A, B and C. The trial cohort was composed of 56 patients with relapsed/refractory classical Hodgkin lymphoma, for whom complete response, partial response or progressive disease was recorded as best overall response. Single-agent nivolumab was administered to trial patients in the multi-cohort phase II CheckMate 205 trial. An independent review committee assessed best overall response by applying the 2007 International Working Group response criteria. PBMCs from the trial were collected at three points: immediately before nivolumab initiation (C1D1), and during therapy at cycle 2 day 1 and cycle 4 day 1. Peripheral blood was collected in 8 mL Vacutainer Cell Preparation Tubes, from which PBMCs were isolated by centrifugation and then cryopreserved.

This clone was counted a single time. It has no known antigen specificity. No base quality values were provided; no much bigger clone lies one nucleotide off. The Qiagen DNeasy kit was used to extract genomic DNA both from unsorted PBMCs and from the negatively selected CD4+ and CD8+ fractions. Using primers that anneal to V and J segments, immunoSEQ multiplex PCR amplified the TCR beta CDR3 regions. A synthetic immune receptor repertoire was used to minimize amplification bias, and any remaining bias was removed computationally after sequencing. The authors' pipeline ran thus. Custom Python scripts were used to quantify repertoire diversity as the Shannon entropy index. Unsorted, CD4+ and CD8+ repertoires were analyzed separately, except in combined analyses where CD4+ and CD8+ sequences were merged in silico. Clonal expansion was defined as a frequency increase of at least 2-fold after treatment compared with C1D1, and clones undetected at baseline were assigned a pseudocount of 0.5. Singleton clones were defined as clones with 0 or 1 copy at C1D1, and non-singleton clones were defined as clones with 2 or more copies. By matching protein sequences in sorted samples from the same patient, clones expanded in unsorted samples were annotated as CD4+, CD8+ or unknown. Wilcoxon tests were applied to paired samples to test diversity changes from C1D1 to C4D1. TCRdb stores this immuneACCESS table with in-frame sequences only. Part of the clones is absent; in the studies checked, under half of the shortfall reflects unresolved V genes, and no reason is known for the rest. V and J calls and clone size are those listed in that table; D and trimming were worked out from the DNA. This sample lists over 9,000 clones; roughly 85% were detected once. 30% of the sample comes from the top ten.

The CDR3, from cysteine to phenylalanine, totals 13 residues. Just the 39-base CDR3 DNA is kept, in frame starting at base 1. The germline V gene yields SGHAT for CDR1 and FQNNGV for CDR2. V loses 3 bases, J loses 7 bases, and the germline ends lie 13 bases apart. This sequence uses TRBV11-2 and TRBJ2-7; the D region is possibly TRBD1 or TRBD2, each matching across 6 bases. This specimen was peripheral blood mononuclear cells (PBMCs), taken at baseline. This TCR came from a human donor with classical Hodgkin lymphoma. The CDR3 protein is CASSLSGAGEQYF. In nucleotides, the sequence is TGTGCCAGCAGCTTGTCGGGGGCGGGGGAGCAGTACTTC. With all but the CDR3 taken from the reference TRBV11-2 and TRBJ2-7 genes, the full variable domain is: EAGVAQSPRYKIIEKRQSVAFWCNPISGHATLYWYQQILGQGPKLLIQFQNNGVVDDSQLPKDRFSAERLKGVDSTLKIQPAKLEDSAVYLCASSLSGAGEQYFGPGTRLTVT.